Listed below are T cell receptor beta chains from one sample, sequenced in a study of blood T cells in healthy people across ages. From the 5' RACE reads, TCRdb called clonotypes with MiXCR, one entry per CDR3 protein. Of 780,000 or so distinct CDR3 sequences detected, 40% to 65% appear once; the ten largest clones hold 40% to 50%. The sample taken for sequencing was blood. All receptors derive from an elderly man in good health. Both conserved end residues are part of each CDR3. Fields, in order: D gene, V gene, clone size, J gene, CDR3 protein, CDR3 DNA. A D gene is named only where the DNA matches it firmly. Clone size is stated in some rows and not others, as once, few, many or a class when expanded.

TRBD1	TRBV9	many	TRBJ1-2	CASSVGTGSGYTF	TGTGCCAGCAGCGTAGGGACAGGGAGTGGCTACACCTTC
NA	TRBV27	few	TRBJ1-1	CASSLRPVRTSNTEAFF	TGTGCCAGCAGTTTAAGGCCGGTAAGGACATCGAACACTGAAGCTTTCTTT
TRBD2	TRBV9	NA	TRBJ2-1	CASGLAGDYNEQFF	TGTGCCAGCGGGCTAGCGGGAGATTACAATGAGCAGTTCTTC
NA	TRBV2	NA	TRBJ2-5	CASSDGSGKETQYF	TGTGCCAGCAGTGACGGATCCGGGAAAGAGACCCAGTACTTC
TRBD2	TRBV3-1	few	TRBJ2-7	CASSHRGRFDEQYF	TGTGCCAGCAGCCATCGCGGGAGATTCGACGAGCAGTACTTC
NA	TRBV6-2/TRBV6-3	NA	TRBJ2-7	CASSYSSEVSGMKNEQYF	TGTGCCAGCAGTTACTCGTCGGAGGTTTCCGGTATGAAGAACGAGCAGTACTTC
NA	TRBV3-1	few	TRBJ2-7	CASSQVGVVSTYEQYF	TGTGCCAGCAGCCAAGTAGGAGTTGTCAGTACCTACGAGCAGTACTTC
TRBD2	TRBV5-6	NA	TRBJ2-1	CASSPDLGGDNEQFF	TGTGCCAGCAGCCCCGATTTGGGAGGGGACAATGAGCAGTTCTTC
TRBD2	TRBV9	NA	TRBJ2-7	CASSPGTSNEQYF	TGTGCCAGCAGCCCAGGGACTAGCAACGAGCAGTACTTC
TRBD1	TRBV3-1	NA	TRBJ2-4	CASSQDRGFGQYF	TGTGCCAGCAGCCAAGACAGGGGGTTCGGGCAGTACTTC
TRBD1	TRBV10-3	NA	TRBJ2-7	CAISDQTQGAGYEQYF	TGTGCCATCAGTGACCAGACCCAGGGGGCGGGCTACGAGCAGTACTTC
NA	TRBV6-6	NA	TRBJ2-7	CASSTRETYEQYF	TGTGCCAGCAGCACCCGGGAGACCTACGAGCAGTACTTC
NA	TRBV4-1	few	TRBJ2-1	CASSPLVLAPEYEQFF	TGCGCCAGCAGCCCGCTAGTGCTAGCGCCTGAGTATGAGCAGTTCTTC
NA	TRBV25-1	many	TRBJ1-4	CASSLGTPTNEKLFF	TGTGCCAGCAGTTTGGGCACCCCAACTAATGAAAAACTGTTTTTT
NA	TRBV21-1	once	TRBJ2-7	CASSKGGSAGEGHEQYF	TGTGCCAGCAGCAAAGGGGGTTCAGCGGGAGAGGGCCACGAGCAGTACTTC
NA	TRBV6-1	NA	TRBJ1-2	CASSGIGQQANYGYTF	TGTGCCAGCAGTGGAATTGGACAGCAAGCTAACTATGGCTACACCTTC
NA	TRBV11-2	NA	TRBJ2-1	CASSSQTKFRERYNEQFF	TGTGCCAGCAGCTCCCAGACTAAATTTCGGGAGCGCTACAATGAGCAGTTCTTC
NA	TRBV10-3	few	TRBJ2-1	CAISESGRGFDNEQFF	TGTGCCATCAGTGAGTCTGGCAGGGGTTTCGACAATGAGCAGTTCTTC
NA	TRBV5-1	once	TRBJ2-1	CASSLEASAYNEQFF	TGCGCCAGCAGCTTGGAAGCTAGCGCATACAATGAGCAGTTCTTC
NA	TRBV3-1	NA	TRBJ2-7	CASSHPAEAAYEQYF	TGTGCCAGCAGCCACCCGGCCGAGGCGGCCTACGAGCAGTACTTC
TRBD2	TRBV5-5	NA	TRBJ2-3	CASSFQLAGADTQYF	TGTGCCAGCAGCTTCCAGCTAGCGGGAGCAGATACGCAGTATTTT
NA	TRBV20-1	NA	TRBJ1-1	CSARTTEYTEAFF	TGCAGTGCTAGGACGACGGAATACACTGAAGCTTTCTTT
NA	TRBV27	few	TRBJ2-3	CASSLSFGGRDAYF	TGTGCCAGCAGTTTATCGTTTGGGGGAAGAGACGCGTATTTT